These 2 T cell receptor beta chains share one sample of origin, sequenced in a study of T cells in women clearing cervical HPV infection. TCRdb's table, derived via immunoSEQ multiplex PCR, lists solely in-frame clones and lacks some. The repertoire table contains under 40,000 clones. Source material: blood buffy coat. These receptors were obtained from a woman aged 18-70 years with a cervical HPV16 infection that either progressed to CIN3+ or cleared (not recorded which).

The CDR3 bases that were read are TGTGCCTCCCGGCCTAGTAACACTGAA. Translating it yields CASRPSNTE. The full CDR3 sequence reads CASRPSNTEAFF. The chain employs TRBV7-9 and TRBJ1-1; D not resolved. The CDR3 end lies 3 residues beyond the end of the read and is filled in from the germline J gene. V lost 11 bases, J lost 2 bases, and 12 bases lay in between. The CDR3 totals 12 residues. CDR1 is SEHNR, CDR2 FQNEAQ, per germline (reference sequence). The variable domain in full, completed from reference TRBV7-9 and TRBJ1-1, reads DTGVSQNPRHKITKRGQNVTFRCDPISEHNRLYWYRQTLGQGPEFLTYFQNEAQLEKSRLLSDRFSAERPKGSFSTLEIQRTEQGDSAMYLCASRPSNTEAFFGQGTRLTVV.

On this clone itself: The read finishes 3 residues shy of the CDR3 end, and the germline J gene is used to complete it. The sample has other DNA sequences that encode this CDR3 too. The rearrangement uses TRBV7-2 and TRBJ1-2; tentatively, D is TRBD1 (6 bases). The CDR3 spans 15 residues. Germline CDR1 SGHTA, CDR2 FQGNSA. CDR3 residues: CASSLSSGGADTYTF. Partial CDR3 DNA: TGTGCCAGCAGCTTATCTAGCGGGGGGGCGGATACC.